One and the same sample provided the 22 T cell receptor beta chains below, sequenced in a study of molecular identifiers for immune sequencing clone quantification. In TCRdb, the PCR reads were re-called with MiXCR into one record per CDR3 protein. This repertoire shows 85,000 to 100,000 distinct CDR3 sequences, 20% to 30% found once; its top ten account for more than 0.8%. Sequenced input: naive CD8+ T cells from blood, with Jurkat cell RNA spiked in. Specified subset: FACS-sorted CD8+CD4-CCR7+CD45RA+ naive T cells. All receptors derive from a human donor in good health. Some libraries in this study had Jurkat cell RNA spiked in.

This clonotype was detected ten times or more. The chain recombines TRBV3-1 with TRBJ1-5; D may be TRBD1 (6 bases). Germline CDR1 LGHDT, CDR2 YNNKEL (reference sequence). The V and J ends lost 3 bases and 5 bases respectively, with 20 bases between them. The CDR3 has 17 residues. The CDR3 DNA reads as TGTGCCAGCAGCCAGGATTACGGGGGCACGGTGGATCAGCCCCAGCATTTT. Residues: CASSQDYGGTVDQPQHF.

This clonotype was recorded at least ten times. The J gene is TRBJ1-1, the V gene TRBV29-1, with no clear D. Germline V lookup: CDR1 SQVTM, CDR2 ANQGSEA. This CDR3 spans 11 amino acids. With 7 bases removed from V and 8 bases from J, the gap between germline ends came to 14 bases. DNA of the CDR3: TGCAGCGGGGCAACGGGAGGGGAAGCTTTCTTT. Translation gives CSGATGGEAFF. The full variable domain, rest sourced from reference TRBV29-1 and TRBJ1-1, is SAVISQKPSRDICQRGTSLTIQCQVDSQVTMMFWYRQQPGQSLTLIATANQGSEATYESGFVIDKFPISRPNLTFSTLTVSNMSPEDSSIYLCSGATGGEAFFGQGTRLTVV.

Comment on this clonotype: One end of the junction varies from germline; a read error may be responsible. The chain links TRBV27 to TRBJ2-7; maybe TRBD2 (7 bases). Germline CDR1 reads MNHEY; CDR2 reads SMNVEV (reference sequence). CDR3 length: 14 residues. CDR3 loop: CASSLGRGAYKQYF. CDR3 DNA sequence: TGTGCCAGCAGTTTGGGCCGGGGGGCCTACAAGCAGTACTTC.

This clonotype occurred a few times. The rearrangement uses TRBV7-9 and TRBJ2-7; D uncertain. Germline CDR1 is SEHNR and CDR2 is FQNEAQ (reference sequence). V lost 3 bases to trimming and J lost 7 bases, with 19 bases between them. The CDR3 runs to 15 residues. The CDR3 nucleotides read TGTGCCAGCAGCTTTTCAGGTGGGTCCACAGAGGAGCAGTACTTC. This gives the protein CASSFSGGSTEEQYF.

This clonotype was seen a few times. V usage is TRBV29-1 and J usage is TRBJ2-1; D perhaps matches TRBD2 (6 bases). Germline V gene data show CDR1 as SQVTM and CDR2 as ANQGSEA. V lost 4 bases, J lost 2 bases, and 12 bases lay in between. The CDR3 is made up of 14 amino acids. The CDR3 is CSVVQRGTYNEQFF. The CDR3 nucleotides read TGCAGCGTTGTTCAACGGGGGACCTACAATGAGCAGTTCTTC.

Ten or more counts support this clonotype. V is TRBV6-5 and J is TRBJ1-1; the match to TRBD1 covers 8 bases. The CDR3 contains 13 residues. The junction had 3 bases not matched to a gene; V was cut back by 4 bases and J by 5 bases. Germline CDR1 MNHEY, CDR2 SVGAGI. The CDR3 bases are TGTGCCAGCAGTTTGACAGGGGAGACTGAAGCTTTCTTT. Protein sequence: CASSLTGETEAFF.

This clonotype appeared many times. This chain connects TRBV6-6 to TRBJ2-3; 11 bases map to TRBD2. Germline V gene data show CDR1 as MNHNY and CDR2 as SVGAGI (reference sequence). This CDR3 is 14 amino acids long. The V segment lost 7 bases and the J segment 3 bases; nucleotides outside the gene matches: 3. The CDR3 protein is CASNLAGGTDTQYF. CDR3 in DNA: TGTGCCAGCAATTTAGCGGGGGGGACAGATACGCAGTATTTT.

CDR3 DNA sequence: TGTGCCAGCAGTTACCAACAACTAGCGGGGGGTTCCAATGAGCAGTTCTTC. As protein: CASSYQQLAGGSNEQFF. This chain uses TRBV6-2 or TRBV6-3 with TRBJ2-1, with 12 bases lining up with TRBD2. Trimming at V came to 2 bases and at J to 6 bases, leaving 8 bases not matched to a gene. The CDR3 runs to 17 residues. Germline CDR1 MNHEY, CDR2 SVGEGT.

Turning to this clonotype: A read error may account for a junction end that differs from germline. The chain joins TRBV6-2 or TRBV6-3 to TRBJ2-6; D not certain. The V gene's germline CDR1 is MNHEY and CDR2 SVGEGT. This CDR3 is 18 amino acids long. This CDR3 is CASRNLRVSPSGANVLTF. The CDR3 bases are TGCGCCAGCAGAAACCTCCGGGTCAGTCCCTCTGGGGCCAACGTCCTGACTTTC.

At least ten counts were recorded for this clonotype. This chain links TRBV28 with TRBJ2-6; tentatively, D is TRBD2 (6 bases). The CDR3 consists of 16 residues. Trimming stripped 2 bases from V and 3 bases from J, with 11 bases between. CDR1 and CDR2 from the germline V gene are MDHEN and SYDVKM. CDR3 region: CASSLGAGNGANVLTF. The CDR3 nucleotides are TGTGCCAGCAGTTTAGGCGCGGGGAATGGGGCCAACGTCCTGACTTTC. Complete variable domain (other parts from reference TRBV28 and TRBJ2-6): DVKVTQSSRYLVKRTGEKVFLECVQDMDHENMFWYRQDPGLGLRLIYFSYDVKMKEKGDIPEGYSVSREKKERFSLILESASTNQTSMYLCASSLGAGNGANVLTFGAGSRLTVL.

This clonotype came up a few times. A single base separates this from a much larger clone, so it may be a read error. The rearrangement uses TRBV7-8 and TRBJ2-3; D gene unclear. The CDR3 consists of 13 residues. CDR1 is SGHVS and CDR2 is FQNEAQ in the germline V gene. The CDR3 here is CASGLVGTDTQYF. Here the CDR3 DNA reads TGTGCCAGCGGCTTAGTTGGCACAGATACGCAGTATTTT.

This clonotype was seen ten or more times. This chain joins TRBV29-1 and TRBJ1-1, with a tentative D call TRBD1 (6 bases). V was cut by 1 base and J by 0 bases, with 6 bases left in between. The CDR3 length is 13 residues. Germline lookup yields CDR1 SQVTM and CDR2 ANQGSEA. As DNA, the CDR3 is TGCAGCGTTGAAGGGACAGTGAACACTGAAGCTTTCTTT. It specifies CSVEGTVNTEAFF.

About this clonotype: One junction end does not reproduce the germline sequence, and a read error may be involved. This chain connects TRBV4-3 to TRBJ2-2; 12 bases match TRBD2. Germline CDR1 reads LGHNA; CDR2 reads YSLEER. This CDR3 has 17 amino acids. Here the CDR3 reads CASSQSSSGRAAGVLFF. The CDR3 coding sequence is TGCGCCAGCAGCCAAAGTTCTAGCGGGAGGGCCGCCGGGGTGCTGTTTTTT.

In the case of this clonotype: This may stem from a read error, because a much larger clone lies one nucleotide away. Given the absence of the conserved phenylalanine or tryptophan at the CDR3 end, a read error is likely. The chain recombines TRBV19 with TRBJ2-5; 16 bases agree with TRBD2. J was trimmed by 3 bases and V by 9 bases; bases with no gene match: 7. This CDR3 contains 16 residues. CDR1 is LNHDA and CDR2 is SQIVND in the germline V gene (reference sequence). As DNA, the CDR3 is TGTGCCAGGGCCGGGACTAGCGGGAGGGCCGAAGAGACCCAGTACATC. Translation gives CARAGTSGRAEETQYI.

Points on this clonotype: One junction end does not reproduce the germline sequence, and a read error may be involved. The CDR3 DNA reads TGTGCCGGCAGCGTAGTCGGCGGGGGCACAGATACGCAGTATTTT. Translating gives CAGSVVGGGTDTQYF. V gene TRBV9 combines with J gene TRBJ2-3, with TRBD2 as a possible D gene (6 bases). The CDR3 is 15 residues long. CDR1 SGDLS and CDR2 YYNGEE come from the germline V gene.

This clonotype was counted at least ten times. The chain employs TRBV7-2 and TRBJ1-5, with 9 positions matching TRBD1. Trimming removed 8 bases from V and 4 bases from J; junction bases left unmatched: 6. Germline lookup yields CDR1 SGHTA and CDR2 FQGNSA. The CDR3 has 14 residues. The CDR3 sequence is CASQKTGGNQPQHF. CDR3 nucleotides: TGTGCCAGCCAGAAGACAGGGGGGAATCAGCCCCAGCATTTT.

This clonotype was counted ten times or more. CDR3 region: CASSLALSYEQYF. As DNA, the CDR3 is TGTGCCAGCAGCTTAGCTCTGAGCTACGAGCAGTACTTC. The chain carries TRBV11-2 and TRBJ2-7; D ambiguous. From germline, CDR1 is SGHAT and CDR2 FQNNGV. The CDR3 has 13 amino acids. V lost 1 base and J 3 bases, leaving 7 bases between the germline ends.

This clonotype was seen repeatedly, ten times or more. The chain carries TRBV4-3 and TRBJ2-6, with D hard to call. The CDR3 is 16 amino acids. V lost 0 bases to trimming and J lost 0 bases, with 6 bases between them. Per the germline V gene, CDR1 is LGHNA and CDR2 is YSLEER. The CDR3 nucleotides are TGCGCCAGCAGCCAAGATTCGGTCTCTGGGGCCAACGTCCTGACTTTC. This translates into CASSQDSVSGANVLTF.

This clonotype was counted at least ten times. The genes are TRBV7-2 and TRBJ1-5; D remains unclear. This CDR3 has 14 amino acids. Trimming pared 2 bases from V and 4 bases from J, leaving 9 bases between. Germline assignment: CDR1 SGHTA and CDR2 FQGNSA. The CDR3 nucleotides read TGTGCCAGCAGCTTATATCCGGGAAATCAGCCCCAGCATTTT. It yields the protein CASSLYPGNQPQHF.

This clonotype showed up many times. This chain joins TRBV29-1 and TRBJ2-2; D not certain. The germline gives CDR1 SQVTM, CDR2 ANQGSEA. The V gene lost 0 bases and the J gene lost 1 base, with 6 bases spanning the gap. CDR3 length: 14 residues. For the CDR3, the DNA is TGCAGCGTTGAAGATCAGTGGAACACCGGGGAGCTGTTTTTT. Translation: CSVEDQWNTGELFF.

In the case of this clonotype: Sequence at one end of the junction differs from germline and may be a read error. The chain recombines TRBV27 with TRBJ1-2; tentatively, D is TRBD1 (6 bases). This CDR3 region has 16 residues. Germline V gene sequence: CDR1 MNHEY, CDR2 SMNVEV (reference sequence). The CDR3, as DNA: TGTGCCGGCAGTCCGCGGACAGTTTCCCCTAACTATGGCTACACCTTC. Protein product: CAGSPRTVSPNYGYTF.

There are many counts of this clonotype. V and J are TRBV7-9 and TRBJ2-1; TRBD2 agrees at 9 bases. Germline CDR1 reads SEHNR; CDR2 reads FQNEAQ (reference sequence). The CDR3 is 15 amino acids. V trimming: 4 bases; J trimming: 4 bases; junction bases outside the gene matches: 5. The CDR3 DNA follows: TGTGCCAGCAGCTCTGCGGGGGGGTATTACAATGAGCAGTTCTTC. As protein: CASSSAGGYYNEQFF.